These 8 T cell receptor beta chains were all obtained from the same sample, sequenced in a study of shared clonotypes between healthy human individuals. Only in-frame clones appear in the TCRdb table, and some are missing; sequencing was by immunoSEQ multiplex PCR. Among approximately 2.4 million clones, approximately 94% were seen once, and the ten largest hold approximately 0.13%. The sample taken for sequencing was naive CD4+ T cells sorted from blood. Subset reported: CD45RA+ positively selected. The receptors here all came from a man aged 18 to 29 in good health.

For this clone: A junction boundary mismatches the germline segment, possibly from a read error. The CDR3 DNA reads TGTGCCTGGAGTGCCGGGACAGGTACGCAGTATTTT. Its translation: CAWSAGTGTQYF. V usage is TRBV30 and J usage is TRBJ2-3; TRBD1 aligns across 8 bases. There are 12 residues in the CDR3. Germline V gene lookup returns CDR1 GTSNPN and CDR2 SVGIG (reference sequence). The full variable domain, its missing parts supplied by reference TRBV30 and TRBJ2-3, is SQTIHQWPATLVQPVGSPLSLECTVEGTSNPNLYWYRQAAGRGLQLLFYSVGIGQISSEVPQNLSASRPQDRQFILSSKKLLLSDSGFYLCAWSAGTGTQYFGPGTRLTVL.

The chain is built from TRBV6-1 and TRBJ1-2; a weak D match, TRBD1 (6 bases). The germline CDR1 and CDR2 sequences are MNHNS and SASEGT. V lost 4 bases to trimming and J lost 4 bases, with 10 bases between them. The CDR3 sequence is 13 residues long. CDR3 DNA sequence: TGTGCCAGCAGTGGACAGGCTGTCTATGGCTACACCTTC. It translates to CASSGQAVYGYTF.

A remark on this clone: Other nucleotide sequences from this sample produce the same CDR3. The V gene is TRBV7-2, the J gene TRBJ2-7; maybe TRBD1 (5 bases). V dropped 3 bases and J dropped 3 bases, with 9 bases sitting between them. Germline assignment: CDR1 SGHTA and CDR2 FQGNSA. The CDR3 sequence is 13 residues long. The CDR3 loop reads CASSFRRVYEQYF. The CDR3 nucleotides are TGTGCCAGCAGCTTCCGCAGGGTCTACGAGCAGTACTTC.

The V call is TRBV27, the J call TRBJ1-5; D is unresolved. Germline CDR1 is MNHEY and CDR2 is SMNVEV (reference sequence). V lost 6 bases and J lost 4, with 13 bases in between. The CDR3 is made up of 14 amino acids. CDR3 bases: TGTGCCAGCAGCTCAAATGATCGAAATCAGCCCCAGCATTTT. This translates into CASSSNDRNQPQHF.

In this sample, this clone turned up once. This chain joins TRBV4-3 and TRBJ1-2; no reliable D call. Germline-derived CDR1 and CDR2 are LGHNA and YSLEER. The CDR3 contains 15 residues. V lost 0 bases and J 4 bases, leaving 12 bases between the germline ends. CDR3 loop: CASSQELGGSYGYTF. CDR3 sequence (DNA): TGCGCCAGCAGCCAAGAATTAGGAGGGAGCTATGGCTACACCTTC.

The chain couples TRBV30 to TRBJ1-2, with 8 nucleotides matching TRBD1. The CDR3 runs 16 residues. Looked up from germline, CDR1 is GTSNPN and CDR2 is SVGIG (reference sequence). The V gene end was trimmed by 0 bases and the J gene end by 2 bases; junction bases not matched to a gene: 8. In DNA, the CDR3 is TGTGCCTGGAGTGTACAATGGACAGGGAGGAACTATGGCTACACCTTC. Amino acids: CAWSVQWTGRNYGYTF.

V gene TRBV5-1 combines with J gene TRBJ1-1; the match to TRBD1 covers 8 bases. Trimming removed 6 bases from V and 4 bases from J; junction bases left unmatched: 11. Germline V lookup: CDR1 SGHRS, CDR2 YFSETQ. CDR3 length equals 15 residues. CDR3: CASKVQGAFTTEAFF. For the CDR3, the DNA is TGCGCCAGCAAGGTTCAGGGGGCCTTTACCACTGAAGCTTTCTTT.

The chain links TRBV9 to TRBJ2-5; the D gene is possibly TRBD2 (6 bases). The germline gives CDR1 SGDLS, CDR2 YYNGEE. The CDR3 covers 17 residues. The V end was cut by 0 bases, the J end by 1 base, with 16 bases between. The DNA of the CDR3 is TGTGCCAGCAGCGTAGGACCCTCGGGAGCACGCCAAGAGACCCAGTACTTC. Encoded protein: CASSVGPSGARQETQYF.